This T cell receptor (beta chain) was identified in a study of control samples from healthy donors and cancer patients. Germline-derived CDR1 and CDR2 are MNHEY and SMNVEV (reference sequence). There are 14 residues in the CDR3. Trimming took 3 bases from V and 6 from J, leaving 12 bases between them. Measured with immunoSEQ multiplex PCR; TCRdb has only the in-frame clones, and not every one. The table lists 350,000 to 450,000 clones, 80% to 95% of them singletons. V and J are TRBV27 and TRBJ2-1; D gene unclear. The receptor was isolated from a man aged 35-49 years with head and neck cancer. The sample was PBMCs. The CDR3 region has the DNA TGTGCCAGCAGTTTTCGGTACCGCCGCAATGAGCAGTTCTTC. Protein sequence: CASSFRYRRNEQFF.